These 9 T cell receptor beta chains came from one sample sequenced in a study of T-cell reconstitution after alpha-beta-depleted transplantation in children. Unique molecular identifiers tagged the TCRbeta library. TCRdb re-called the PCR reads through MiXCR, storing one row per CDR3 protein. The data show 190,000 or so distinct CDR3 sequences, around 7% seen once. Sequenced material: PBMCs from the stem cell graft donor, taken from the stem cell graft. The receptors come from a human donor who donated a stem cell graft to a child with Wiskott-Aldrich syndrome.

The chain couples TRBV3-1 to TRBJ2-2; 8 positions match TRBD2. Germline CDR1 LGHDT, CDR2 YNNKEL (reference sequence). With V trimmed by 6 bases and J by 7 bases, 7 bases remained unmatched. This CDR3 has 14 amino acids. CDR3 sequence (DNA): TGTGCCAGCAGTCGACTAGCGCTTAACGGGGAGCTGTTTTTT. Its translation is CASSRLALNGELFF.

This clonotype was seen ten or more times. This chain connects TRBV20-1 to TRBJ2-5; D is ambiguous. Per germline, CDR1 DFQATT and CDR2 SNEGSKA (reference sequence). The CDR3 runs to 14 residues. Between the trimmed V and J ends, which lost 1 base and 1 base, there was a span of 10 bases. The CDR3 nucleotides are TGCAGTGCTAGAGGGGTACAGATCCAAGAGACCCAGTACTTC. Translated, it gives CSARGVQIQETQYF.

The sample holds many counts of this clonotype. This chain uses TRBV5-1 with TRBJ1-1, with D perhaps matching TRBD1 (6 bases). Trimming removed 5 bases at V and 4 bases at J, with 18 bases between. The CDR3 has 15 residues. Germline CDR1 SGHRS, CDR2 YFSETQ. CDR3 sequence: CASSQIQGSGTEAFF. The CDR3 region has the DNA TGCGCCAGCAGTCAAATACAGGGAAGCGGCACTGAAGCTTTCTTT.

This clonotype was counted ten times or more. DNA for the CDR3: TGCGCCAGCAGCCACCCCGACAGGGGAGGAGAGACCCAGTACTTC. Its protein is CASSHPDRGGETQYF. J is TRBJ2-5 and V is TRBV4-1, with TRBD1 matching 8 bases. Unmatched junction bases numbered 7, after V lost 3 bases and J lost 4 bases. CDR1 and CDR2 from the germline V gene are MGHRA and YSYEKL. The CDR3 has 15 residues.

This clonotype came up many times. CDR3 residues: CASSTSGLGEQFF. Written as DNA, the CDR3 is TGTGCCAGCAGTACGTCAGGGTTGGGGGAGCAGTTCTTC. The chain links TRBV27 to TRBJ2-1; maybe TRBD1 (5 bases). The CDR3 has 13 residues. Trimming took 5 bases from V and 10 from J, leaving 15 bases between them. The V gene's germline CDR1 is MNHEY and CDR2 SMNVEV (reference sequence).

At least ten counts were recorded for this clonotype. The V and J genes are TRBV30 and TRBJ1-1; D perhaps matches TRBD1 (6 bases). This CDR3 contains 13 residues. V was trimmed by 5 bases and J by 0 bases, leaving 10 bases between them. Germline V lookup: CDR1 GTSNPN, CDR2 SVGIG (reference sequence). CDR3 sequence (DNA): TGTGCCTGGTACAGGGCTATGAACACTGAAGCTTTCTTT. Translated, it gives CAWYRAMNTEAFF.

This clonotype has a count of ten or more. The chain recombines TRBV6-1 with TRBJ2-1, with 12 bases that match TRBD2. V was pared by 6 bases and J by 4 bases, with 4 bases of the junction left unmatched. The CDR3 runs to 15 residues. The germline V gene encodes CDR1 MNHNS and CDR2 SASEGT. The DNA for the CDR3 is TGTGCCAGCAGACGACTAGCGGGGGAATACAATGAGCAGTTCTTC. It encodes CASRRLAGEYNEQFF.

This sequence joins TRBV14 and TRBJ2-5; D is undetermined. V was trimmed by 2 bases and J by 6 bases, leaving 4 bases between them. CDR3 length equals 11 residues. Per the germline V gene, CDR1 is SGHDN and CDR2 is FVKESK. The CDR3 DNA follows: TGTGCCAGCAGCCAACATAAGACCCAGTACTTC. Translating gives CASSQHKTQYF.

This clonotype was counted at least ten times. In nucleotides, the CDR3 is TGTGCCATCAGTGATCATCTCGGTGTTAGGGACTACACCTTC. This translates into CAISDHLGVRDYTF. V is TRBV10-3 and J is TRBJ1-2; D is ambiguous. V shed 3 bases and J shed 10 bases, with 18 bases lying between them. The CDR3 contains 14 residues. Germline V gives CDR1 ENHRY, CDR2 SYGVKD.